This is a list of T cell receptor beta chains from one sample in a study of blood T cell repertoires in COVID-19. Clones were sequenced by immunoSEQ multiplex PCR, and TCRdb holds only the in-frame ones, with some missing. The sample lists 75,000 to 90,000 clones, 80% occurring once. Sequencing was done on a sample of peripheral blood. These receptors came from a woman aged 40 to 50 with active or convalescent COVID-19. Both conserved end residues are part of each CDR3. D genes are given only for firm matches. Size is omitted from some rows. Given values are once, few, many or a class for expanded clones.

TGTGCCAGCAGTTTATTAGGGGCGCGACAGCCCCAGCATTTT	CASSLLGARQPQHF	NA	TRBV28	TRBJ1-5	NA
TGTGCCAGCAGCACAACGGCGGGAATTGGAGCTTTCTTT	CASSTTAGIGAFF	once	TRBV11-2	TRBJ1-1	NA
TGTGCCAGCAGCTTTGGACACTCCTACGAGCAGTACTTC	CASSFGHSYEQYF	NA	TRBV13	TRBJ2-7	NA
TGCGCCAGCAGCCAAGCGGAGGCGGGTTCACCCCTCCACTTT	CASSQAEAGSPLHF	few	TRBV4-3	TRBJ1-6	NA
TGTGCCAGCAGTTTAGCCCTGCGTTCACCCCTCCACTTT	CASSLALRSPLHF	NA	TRBV28	TRBJ1-6	NA
TGTGCCAGCAGTTTGAGACAGCCCCAGCATTTT	CASSLRQPQHF	medium-sized	TRBV27	TRBJ1-5	NA
TGTGCCAGCAGTGAAATGACAGGAGGAAATAATTCACCCCTCCACTTT	CASSEMTGGNNSPLHF	NA	TRBV6-1	TRBJ1-6	NA
TGTGCCAGCAGTTATCAAGCAGGTGTGGATACGCAGTATTTT	CASSYQAGVDTQYF	NA	TRBV6-6	TRBJ2-3	NA
TGTGCCAGCAGCCGACTACAGGGATCCGGAAACACCATATATTTT	CASSRLQGSGNTIYF	NA	TRBV3-1/TRBV3-2	TRBJ1-3	NA
TGTGCCAGCAGCTTCTATGGGGCCAACGTCCTGACTTTC	CASSFYGANVLTF	NA	TRBV7-2	TRBJ2-6	NA
TGCAGTGGGGGACAGGGGGCGCGGGCTTTCTTT	CSGGQGARAFF	NA	TRBV20-1	TRBJ1-1	TRBD1
TGTGCCAGTAGCCAAGCTTTACCAGATACGCAGTATTTT	CASSQALPDTQYF	once	TRBV19	TRBJ2-3	NA
TGTGCCAGCAGTACTTACAGGGTACAAGAGACCCAGTACTTC	CASSTYRVQETQYF	NA	TRBV6-2/TRBV6-3	TRBJ2-5	NA
TGTGCCAGCAGCTTAGAAGGGACTAGGCAAGAGACCCAGTACTTC	CASSLEGTRQETQYF	NA	TRBV11-3	TRBJ2-5	TRBD2
TGTGCCAGCAGCAATACAGGGTCCGGGGCCAACGTCCTGACTTTC	CASSNTGSGANVLTF	NA	TRBV6-2/TRBV6-3	TRBJ2-6	NA
TGTGCCAGCAGCCCGACTAGCGAGGGGGAGACCCAGTACTTC	CASSPTSEGETQYF	few	TRBV5-6	TRBJ2-5	TRBD2
TGCGCCAGCAGGAGCCCCGGGACAGGGGACTACGAGCAGTACTTC	CASRSPGTGDYEQYF	NA	TRBV5-1	TRBJ2-7	TRBD1
TGTGCCACCAGCAGAGGAGACAGGGCCTACGAGCAGTACTTC	CATSRGDRAYEQYF	NA	TRBV15	TRBJ2-7	TRBD1
TGTGCCATCAGTGAGTCTAAAGGGGAAATGGGCGAGCAGTACTTC	CAISESKGEMGEQYF	NA	TRBV10-3	TRBJ2-7	NA
TGTGCCAGCAGCTTGGGGGCGACTAGCGGGAGTACCAATGAGCAGTTCTTC	CASSLGATSGSTNEQFF	NA	TRBV5-8	TRBJ2-1	TRBD2
TGTGCCAGCAGCGTAGATCTAAGCGGGAGGTTTACAGATACGCAGTATTTT	CASSVDLSGRFTDTQYF	NA	TRBV9	TRBJ2-3	TRBD2
TGTGCCAGCAACGGACAGAATCAGCCCCAGCATTTT	CASNGQNQPQHF	few	TRBV2	TRBJ1-5	NA
TGTGCCAGCAGCTTGGGGACTAGCGGGATCCACACCGGGGAGCTGTTTTTT	CASSLGTSGIHTGELFF	few	TRBV7-2	TRBJ2-2	TRBD2
TGTGCCACCAGTGAGCGGTCGGGGGATGAGCAGTTCTTC	CATSERSGDEQFF	NA	TRBV24-1	TRBJ2-1	NA
TGTGCCAGCAGCTGGGGAGGTCGAGACCCCTCCAATGAGCAGTTCTTC	CASSWGGRDPSNEQFF	NA	TRBV5-4	TRBJ2-1	NA
TGCGCCAGCAGCTTGGACAGGCCCAACACCGGGGAGCTGTTTTTT	CASSLDRPNTGELFF	once	TRBV5-1	TRBJ2-2	NA
TGTGCCAGCAGCTCCGGTCTAAATCCCTACGAGCAGTACTTC	CASSSGLNPYEQYF	NA	TRBV5-6	TRBJ2-7	NA
TGCAGCCTTACAAGGGAGGCTGAGCAGTTCTTC	CSLTREAEQFF	NA	TRBV29-1	TRBJ2-1	NA
TGTGCCAGCAGTAAAGGACTAGCGGGAGTGGTAGATACGCAGTATTTT	CASSKGLAGVVDTQYF	NA	TRBV2	TRBJ2-3	TRBD2
TGTGCCATCAGTGAGAGGGAGATCACAGATACGCAGTATTTT	CAISEREITDTQYF	NA	TRBV10-3	TRBJ2-3	NA
TGTGCCAGCAGTCGGACACCCACGAACACCGGGGAGCTGTTTTTT	CASSRTPTNTGELFF	NA	TRBV2	TRBJ2-2	NA
TGTGCCAGCAGCTTGGGGCAGGTCCCTGAAGCTTTCTTT	CASSLGQVPEAFF	NA	TRBV5-5	TRBJ1-1	NA
TGTGCCACCAGCAGCCTTAGCGGGGTGAGCACAGATACGCAGTATTTT	CATSSLSGVSTDTQYF	NA	TRBV15	TRBJ2-3	TRBD2
TGTGCCAGCAGCTTAGCGGGAGGGCCCACCGATACGCAGTATTTT	CASSLAGGPTDTQYF	NA	TRBV11-2	TRBJ2-3	TRBD2
TGCGCCAGCAGCACCGCGGGGGCCAAAAACATTCAGTACTTC	CASSTAGAKNIQYF	NA	TRBV5-1	TRBJ2-4	NA
TGTGCCAGCAGCTTCGGGACAGGGTTCATTTACGAGCAGTACTTC	CASSFGTGFIYEQYF	NA	TRBV5-4	TRBJ2-7	TRBD1
TGCGCCAGCAGCTTACAGGCTGCCTCCTACGAGCAGTACTTC	CASSLQAASYEQYF	NA	TRBV5-1	TRBJ2-7	NA
TGTGCCAGCCGAAAAGGACTCGATGGACAGGCCAATAATTCACCCCTCCACTTT	CASRKGLDGQANNSPLHF	NA	TRBV19	TRBJ1-6	TRBD1
TGTGCCAGCAGCGCTCGCGGGTTGAGGACTAGTCAGTTCTTC	CASSARGLRTSQFF	NA	TRBV3-1/TRBV3-2	TRBJ2-1	TRBD2
TGTGCCTGGAGGATGACAGACCTTCGTTTC	CAWRMTDLRF	NA	TRBV30	TRBJ1-2	NA
TGTGCCAGCAGTCCTAGACTAGCGGGAGGGCCGGGAGGGGCCAACGTCCTGACTTTC	CASSPRLAGGPGGANVLTF	once	TRBV27	TRBJ2-6	TRBD2
TGTGCCAGCAGTTTTGGGGACATGAGACCAGGGGACTTC	CASSFGDMRPGDF	NA	TRBV12-3/TRBV12-4	TRBJ2-5	NA
TGTGCCAGCAGTTCCCCCCCAGGCCACACAGATACGCAGTATTTT	CASSSPPGHTDTQYF	NA	TRBV28	TRBJ2-3	NA
TGTGCCAGCAGCTTAATGCGGGATGGTTTCTACGAGCAGTACTTC	CASSLMRDGFYEQYF	NA	TRBV7-2	TRBJ2-7	NA
TGTGCCAGCAGTTTACCAGACAGGGGGTGGTTCCCCTCCGAGCAGTACTTC	CASSLPDRGWFPSEQYF	NA	TRBV28	TRBJ2-7	TRBD1
TGCGCCAGCAGCCCCCCGGACAGACTGAACACTGAAGCTTTCTTT	CASSPPDRLNTEAFF	NA	TRBV5-1	TRBJ1-1	NA
TGCAGTGCTAGAGATGGAGGTGGCTACACCTTC	CSARDGGGYTF	NA	TRBV20-1	TRBJ1-2	NA
TGTGCCAGCAGCTTAGGCCGGGACAGGGAAGCTTTCTTT	CASSLGRDREAFF	NA	TRBV13	TRBJ1-1	TRBD1
TGTGCCATCAGTGAGCAGGGAAGGTCTAATTCACCCCTCCACTTT	CAISEQGRSNSPLHF	NA	TRBV10-3	TRBJ1-6	NA